The 9 T cell receptor beta chains presented below share a single source sample, sequenced in a study of response to subunit inactivated influenza vaccine. Each CDR3 protein is one row after TCRdb ran MiXCR on the RT-PCR reads. The profile shows 400,000 to 550,000 distinct CDR3 sequences, about 25% of them singletons. The starting material was CD4+ T cells sorted from PBMCs, obtained 5 days after vaccination. The receptors here all came from a man aged 50 or older who received an inactivated influenza vaccine.

The J gene is TRBJ2-2, the V gene TRBV7-9; D uncertain. In germline, CDR1 is SEHNR, CDR2 FQNEAQ (reference sequence). V was clipped by 1 base and J by 7 bases, with 7 bases between them. The CDR3 is 13 amino acids. Written as DNA, the CDR3 is TGTGCCAGCAGCTTAGGTGAAGTCGGGGAGCTGTTTTTT. This sequence encodes CASSLGEVGELFF.

This clonotype rates as medium-sized. The chain links TRBV20-1 to TRBJ2-5; 12 bases are shared with TRBD2. Looked up from germline, CDR1 is DFQATT and CDR2 is SNEGSKA (reference sequence). J was trimmed by 5 bases and V by 6 bases; bases with no gene match: 10. The CDR3 sequence is 15 residues long. CDR3 amino acids: CSAQALAGGTETQYF. The DNA of the CDR3 is TGCAGTGCCCAGGCACTAGCGGGGGGTACGGAGACCCAGTACTTC.

The chain links TRBV28 to TRBJ2-7; D is possibly TRBD1 (5 bases). The CDR3 loop spans 15 amino acids. The ends were cut back, 2 bases at V and 0 bases at J, with 11 bases in the middle. The germline gives CDR1 MDHEN, CDR2 SYDVKM. CDR3 nucleotide sequence: TGTGCCAGCAGTTTAGGGGCTGCTAGCTCCTACGAGCAGTACTTC. This codes for CASSLGAASSYEQYF.

V gene TRBV6-5 combines with J gene TRBJ1-5; TRBD1 matches 7 bases. CDR1 is MNHEY, CDR2 SVGAGI, per germline. The CDR3 runs 14 residues. J lost 4 bases, V lost 4 bases, and 4 bases had no gene match. DNA of the CDR3: TGTGCCAGCAGTTGGCGACAGGGAAATCAGCCCCAGCATTTT. Translation gives CASSWRQGNQPQHF.

V gene TRBV10-3 combines with J gene TRBJ1-5; D remains unclear. V was trimmed by 8 bases and J by 5 bases, leaving 10 bases between them. The V gene's germline CDR1 is ENHRY and CDR2 SYGVKD. The CDR3 covers 12 residues. The CDR3 protein is CAIGRDYQPQHF. The CDR3 bases are TGTGCCATCGGGAGAGATTATCAGCCCCAGCATTTT.

There are many counts of this clonotype. The CDR3 coding sequence is TGCAGTGCTAGAGATCCCTACACAGATACGCAGTATTTT. This codes for CSARDPYTDTQYF. The V call is TRBV20-1, the J call TRBJ2-3; D is ambiguous. The CDR3 loop spans 13 amino acids. Trimming took off 0 bases at V and 2 bases at J, with 6 bases between the two ends. CDR1 is DFQATT, CDR2 SNEGSKA, per germline (reference sequence).

The table lists this clonotype with a few counts. The rearrangement joins TRBV6-2 or TRBV6-3 to TRBJ2-6; 9 bases fit TRBD1. The CDR3 sequence is 20 residues long. The V and J ends lost 0 bases and 0 bases, in that order; junction bases with no gene match: 9. The germline CDR1 and CDR2 sequences are MNHEY and SVGEGT. The CDR3 here is CASSYSRRDRVYSGANVLTF. Written as DNA, the CDR3 is TGTGCCAGCAGTTACTCGAGAAGGGACAGGGTGTACTCTGGGGCCAACGTCCTGACTTTC.

As for this clonotype: At one end, the junction sequence differs from germline, possibly due to a read error. CDR3 sequence (DNA): TGTGACAGCAGCCCACAAATCAAGGAGCAGTACTTC. This translates into CDSSPQIKEQYF. The genes are TRBV7-2 and TRBJ2-7; no reliable D call. Germline CDR1 SGHTA, CDR2 FQGNSA. The CDR3 runs to 12 residues.

This clonotype came up a few times. CDR3 sequence: CASSLEVARVGGYTF. Written as DNA, the CDR3 is TGTGCCAGCAGCTTAGAAGTTGCAAGGGTTGGTGGCTACACCTTC. The chain combines TRBV7-2 with TRBJ1-2; D is ambiguous. CDR3 size: 15 residues. Trimming stripped 1 base from V and 7 bases from J, with 16 bases between. Germline loops: CDR1 SGHTA, CDR2 FQGNSA.